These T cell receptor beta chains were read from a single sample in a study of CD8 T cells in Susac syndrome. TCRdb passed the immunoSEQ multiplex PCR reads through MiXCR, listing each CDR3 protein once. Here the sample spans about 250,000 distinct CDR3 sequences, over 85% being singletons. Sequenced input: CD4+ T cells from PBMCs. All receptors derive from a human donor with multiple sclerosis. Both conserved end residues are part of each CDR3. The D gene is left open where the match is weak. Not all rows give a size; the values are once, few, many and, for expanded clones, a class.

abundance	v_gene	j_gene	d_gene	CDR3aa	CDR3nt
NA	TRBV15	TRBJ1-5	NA	CATSRERSLNQPQHF	TGTGCCACCAGCAGAGAGCGGTCCCTTAATCAGCCCCAGCATTTT
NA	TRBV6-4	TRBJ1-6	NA	CASSEVPGGARANASPLHF	TGTGCCAGCAGTGAGGTGCCGGGTGGGGCCAGGGCGAATGCTTCACCCCTCCACTTT
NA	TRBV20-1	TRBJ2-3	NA	CSAPADTTDTQYF	TGCAGTGCCCCCGCTGACACCACAGATACGCAGTATTTT
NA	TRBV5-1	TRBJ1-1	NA	CASTALGENTEAFF	TGCGCCAGCACCGCGTTAGGGGAGAACACTGAAGCTTTCTTT
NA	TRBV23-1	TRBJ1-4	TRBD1	CASSRGRQFSTNEKLFF	TGCGCCAGCAGCAGGGGGAGGCAGTTTAGCACTAATGAAAAACTGTTTTTT
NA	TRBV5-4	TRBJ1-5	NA	CASSLQGNNQPQHF	TGTGCCAGCAGCTTGCAAGGTAACAATCAGCCCCAGCATTTT
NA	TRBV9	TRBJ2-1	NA	CASSELPRDKQFF	TGTGCCAGCAGCGAGCTCCCCCGGGACAAGCAGTTCTTC
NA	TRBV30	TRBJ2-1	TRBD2	CAWSEVGWGGRGNEQFF	TGTGCCTGGAGTGAGGTCGGATGGGGGGGGAGGGGCAATGAGCAGTTCTTC
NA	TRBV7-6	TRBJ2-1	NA	CASSPGRLMRGSYNEQFF	TGTGCCAGCAGCCCGGGACGCCTAATGCGGGGCTCCTACAATGAGCAGTTCTTC
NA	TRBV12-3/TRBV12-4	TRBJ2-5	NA	CASSPSGVQETQYF	TGTGCCAGCAGTCCCTCAGGGGTTCAAGAGACCCAGTACTTC
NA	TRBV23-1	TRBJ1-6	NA	CASSQSFNSPLHF	TGCGCCAGCAGTCAATCCTTTAATTCACCCCTCCACTTT
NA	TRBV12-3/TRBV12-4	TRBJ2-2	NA	CASSLRGSDTGELFF	TGTGCCAGCAGTTTACGGGGGTCGGACACCGGGGAGCTGTTTTTT
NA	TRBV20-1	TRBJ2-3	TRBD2	CSARPGTSGLTDTQYF	TGCAGTGCCCGACCCGGGACTAGCGGGCTCACAGATACGCAGTATTTT
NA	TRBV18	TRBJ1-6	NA	CASSPSQNESPLHF	TGTGCCAGCTCACCCAGTCAGAATGAATCACCCCTCCACTTT
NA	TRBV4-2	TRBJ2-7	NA	CASSQGDIRAYEQYF	TGTGCCAGCAGCCAGGGGGACATTCGGGCGTACGAGCAGTACTTC
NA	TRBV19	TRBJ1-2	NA	CASSIAGDYGYTF	TGTGCCAGTAGTATAGCAGGGGACTATGGCTACACCTTC
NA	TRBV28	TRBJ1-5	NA	CASTTLGAPYFGSQHF	TGTGCCAGCACTACCCTCGGAGCGCCCTACTTCGGGTCCCAGCATTTT
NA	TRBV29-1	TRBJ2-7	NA	CSVERGPYEQYF	TGCAGCGTTGAGCGGGGTCCCTACGAGCAGTACTTC
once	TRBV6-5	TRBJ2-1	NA	CASTGILGEQFF	TGTGCCAGCACGGGAATCTTGGGTGAGCAGTTCTTC
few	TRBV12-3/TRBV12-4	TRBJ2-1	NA	CASSQDSDNEQFF	TGTGCCAGCAGCCAGGACAGTGACAATGAGCAGTTCTTC
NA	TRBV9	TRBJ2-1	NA	CASSVFGDSYNEQFF	TGTGCCAGCAGCGTCTTCGGGGACTCCTACAATGAGCAGTTCTTC
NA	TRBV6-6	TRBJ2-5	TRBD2	CASRPSGGLETQYF	TGTGCCAGCAGGCCTAGCGGGGGGTTAGAGACCCAGTACTTC
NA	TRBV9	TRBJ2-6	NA	CASSPRVTTGSGANVLTF	TGTGCCAGCAGCCCCCGTGTGACTACAGGCTCTGGGGCCAACGTTCTGACTTTC
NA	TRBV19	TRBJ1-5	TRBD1	CASSMGQGIQPQHF	TGTGCCAGTAGTATGGGACAGGGGATCCAGCCCCAGCATTTT
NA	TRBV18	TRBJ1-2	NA	CASSPPINYGYTF	TGTGCCAGCTCACCGCCGATCAACTATGGCTACACCTTC
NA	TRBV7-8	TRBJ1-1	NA	CASSSGLLNTEAFF	TGTGCCAGCAGCTCTGGACTGCTGAACACTGAAGCTTTCTTT
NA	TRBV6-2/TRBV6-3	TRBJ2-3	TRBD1	CASSSRDRVPDTQYF	TGTGCCAGCAGTTCCCGGGACAGGGTCCCAGATACGCAGTATTTT
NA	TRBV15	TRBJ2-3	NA	CATSSDTGTSTDTQYF	TGTGCCACCAGCAGCGATACCGGGACCAGCACAGATACGCAGTATTTT
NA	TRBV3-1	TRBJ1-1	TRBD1	CASSHGQGSTEAFF	TGTGCCAGCAGCCACGGACAGGGTTCGACTGAAGCTTTCTTT